This T cell receptor beta chain was obtained from a study of blood T cell repertoires in COVID-19. Whole-study context: The samples span acute and convalescent COVID-19 from the United States, Italy and Spain. PBMCs, B-cell-depleted T cells, or T cells provided the cDNA or gDNA that made up the material.

The length of the CDR3 is 17 residues. The trim removed 0 bases at V and 8 bases at J, leaving 10 bases unmatched. CDR1 LGHNA and CDR2 YNFKEQ come from the germline V gene. Original methodology: Reference gene primer amplification in the assay estimated nucleated cell counts. Assay: immunoSEQ multiplex PCR; the TCRdb copy retains only in-frame clones and omits some. V, J and clone size reflect that table, while D and trimming were determined from the DNA. In the table there are around 260,000 clones, 80% to 90% of which are singletons. Sequenced material: peripheral blood. V usage is TRBV4-2 and J usage is TRBJ1-6; 7 nucleotides line up with TRBD1. The sequence came from a woman aged 45-65 years with acute or convalescent COVID-19. CDR3 residues: CASSQDRRWTGDSPLHF. CDR3 sequence (DNA): TGTGCCAGCAGCCAAGATCGGCGGTGGACAGGAGATTCACCCCTCCACTTT.